This T cell receptor beta chain was retrieved from a study of blood T cells in healthy people across ages. A word on this clonotype: Its target is unknown.

Isolation of PBMCs gave at least 7 million cells per sample. Primed by a sample-barcoded 5' primer and a J-beta primer mix, a second PCR proceeded for 7 to 11 cycles. A 12-random-nucleotide template-switch adaptor tagged each cDNA molecule. TCRdb re-analysed the 5' RACE reads in MiXCR, keeping a single row per CDR3 protein. This table has 850,000 to 950,000 distinct CDR3 sequences, around 26% appearing once. Findings of the study overall: There were more naive CD4+ cells and higher diversity in long-lived donors than in aged donors. Underestimates were what the diversity estimates from one million T cells were considered to be.

Germline V lookup: CDR1 SNHLY, CDR2 FYNNEI. The V gene lost 3 bases and the J gene lost 5 bases, with 16 bases spanning the gap. The CDR3 runs 15 residues. V usage is TRBV2 and J usage is TRBJ1-2; D is undetermined. The source of this sequence is a woman older than 75 in good health. The sequenced sample was blood. CDR3 protein: CASSESPRLGYGYTF. The DNA of the CDR3 is TGTGCCAGCAGTGAGAGCCCCAGGCTTGGTTATGGCTACACCTTC.